The 20 T cell receptor beta chains in this list originate from one sample, sequenced in a study of beta chain features in type 1 diabetes. Every bit of the isolated RNA underwent reverse transcription, so sequencing read expressed TCRB transcripts. Assay: immunoSEQ multiplex PCR; the TCRdb copy retains only in-frame clones and omits some. The table shows a few hundred thousand clones, with about 32% occurring only once. Sequenced sample: naive CD4+ T cells from blood. The receptors were gathered from a man younger than 35 in good health.

Only a few counts were recorded for this clone. The V and J genes are TRBV7-2 and TRBJ2-5; D might be TRBD2 (6 bases). The CDR3 totals 14 residues. Trimming pared 4 bases from V and 5 bases from J, leaving 14 bases between. Per the germline V gene, CDR1 is SGHTA and CDR2 is FQGNSA. CDR3 sequence (DNA): TGTGCCAGCAGCTACGTTAGCGGCGTGGAGACCCAGTACTTC. Amino acids: CASSYVSGVETQYF.

This chain joins TRBV4-1 and TRBJ2-7, with 8 bases lining up with TRBD1. This CDR3 has 14 residues. Trimming removed 3 bases from V and 5 bases from J; junction bases left unmatched: 6. CDR1 is MGHRA and CDR2 is YSYEKL in the germline V gene. DNA of the CDR3: TGCGCCAGCAGCCAGGACAGGGTGAGGCACGAGCAGTACTTC. Its protein is CASSQDRVRHEQYF.

The chain uses TRBV29-1 and TRBJ1-2; tentative D call: TRBD1 (5 bases). Germline CDR1 is SQVTM and CDR2 is ANQGSEA. Trimming left V 5 bases short and J 11 bases short, with 21 bases between. CDR3 size: 13 residues. This CDR3 reads CSVLDSLVGVYTF. The DNA for the CDR3 is TGCAGCGTTCTAGACAGCCTGGTTGGGGTGTACACCTTC.

The chain has TRBV2 and TRBJ1-5; TRBD1 agrees at 9 bases. V trimming: 3 bases; J trimming: 4 bases; junction bases outside the gene matches: 1. This CDR3 has 14 amino acids. Germline loops: CDR1 SNHLY, CDR2 FYNNEI. CDR3: CASSETGGNQPQHF. The CDR3 region has the DNA TGTGCCAGCAGTGAGACAGGGGGTAATCAGCCCCAGCATTTT.

This clone was picked up one time. This rearrangement joins TRBV11-2 to TRBJ2-7; TRBD2 aligns across 8 bases. This CDR3 is built from 14 residues. Germline loops: CDR1 SGHAT, CDR2 FQNNGV. V lost 5 bases and J lost 4; bases outside the gene matches: 7. For the CDR3, the DNA is TGTGCCAGCAGCCCCGTGGTAGCGGGGTACGAGCAGTACTTC. Its translation is CASSPVVAGYEQYF.

The rearrangement links TRBV5-1 to TRBJ2-5, with 10 bases identical to TRBD2. Germline CDR1 and CDR2: SGHRS and YFSETQ. This CDR3 is built from 14 residues. With V trimmed by 5 bases and J by 1 base, 2 bases remained unmatched. CDR3 protein: CASSGTSVQETQYF. The DNA of the CDR3 is TGCGCCAGCAGTGGGACTAGCGTCCAAGAGACCCAGTACTTC.

CDR3 protein: CSVLEGAGNEKLFF. Here the CDR3 DNA reads TGCAGCGTGCTCGAGGGGGCGGGTAATGAAAAACTGTTTTTT. This rearrangement joins TRBV29-1 to TRBJ1-4, with 7 bases identical to TRBD1. V was pared by 6 bases and J by 4 bases, with 8 bases of the junction left unmatched. CDR3 length equals 14 residues. Per the germline V gene, CDR1 is SQVTM and CDR2 is ANQGSEA. The full variable domain, with the rest looked up from reference TRBV29-1 and TRBJ1-4, is SAVISQKPSRDICQRGTSLTIQCQVDSQVTMMFWYRQQPGQSLTLIATANQGSEATYESGFVIDKFPISRPNLTFSTLTVSNMSPEDSSIYLCSVLEGAGNEKLFFGSGTQLSVL.

This clone has only a few counts. The chain combines TRBV6-5 with TRBJ2-7, with D perhaps matching TRBD1 or TRBD2 (5 bases each). Germline lookup yields CDR1 MNHEY and CDR2 SVGAGI. Between the trimmed V and J ends, which lost 4 bases and 2 bases, there was a span of 12 bases. CDR3 length: 14 amino acids. The CDR3 region is CASSWGIGTYEQYF. The CDR3 DNA reads TGTGCCAGCAGTTGGGGGATAGGGACCTACGAGCAGTACTTC.

This clone was counted between two and nine times. The rearrangement links TRBV9 to TRBJ2-7, with D possibly being TRBD2 (5 bases). Germline CDR1 SGDLS, CDR2 YYNGEE. Between the trimmed V and J ends, which lost 4 bases and 3 bases, there was a span of 11 bases. There are 13 residues in the CDR3. The CDR3 spells CASSRLGNYEQYF. The DNA for the CDR3 is TGTGCCAGCAGCCGGCTCGGGAACTACGAGCAGTACTTC.

The chain carries TRBV5-6 and TRBJ2-5, with D possibly being TRBD2 (5 bases). Germline CDR1 SGHDT, CDR2 YYEEEE. The CDR3 spans 14 residues. Trimming removed 6 bases from V and 4 bases from J, with 16 bases in between. The CDR3 sequence: CASTRERRLETQYF. CDR3 nucleotides: TGTGCCAGCACTCGCGAGCGGCGCCTAGAGACCCAGTACTTC.

The chain recombines TRBV2 with TRBJ2-1; D is unresolved. Trimming stripped 3 bases from V and 12 bases from J, with 9 bases between. The CDR3 contains 11 residues. CDR1 SNHLY and CDR2 FYNNEI come from the germline V gene. The CDR3 sequence: CASSDGVRQFF. The CDR3, as DNA: TGTGCCAGCAGTGACGGAGTTAGGCAGTTCTTC.

Remarks on this clone: The same CDR3 arises from other DNA sequences in this sample as well. In nucleotides, the CDR3 is TGTGCCTGGACAACAGGGGGCCGAGAAAAACTGTTTTTT. It translates to CAWTTGGREKLFF. The rearrangement joins TRBV30 to TRBJ1-4; 9 bases align to TRBD1. Germline V gene sequence: CDR1 GTSNPN, CDR2 SVGIG (reference sequence). Germline trimming cut 4 bases from V and 8 bases from J; bases unmatched to any gene: 5. The CDR3 sequence is 13 residues long.

The V call is TRBV30, the J call TRBJ1-2; weak D call: TRBD1 (6 bases). V gave up 5 bases and J gave up 2 bases, with 15 bases separating them. Looked up from germline, CDR1 is GTSNPN and CDR2 is SVGIG (reference sequence). There are 14 residues in the CDR3. As DNA, the CDR3 is TGTGCCTGGGCACAGGGCTCCCTCAACTATGGCTACACCTTC. Translated, it gives CAWAQGSLNYGYTF.

V and J are TRBV18 and TRBJ2-7; D tentatively reads TRBD1 or TRBD2 (5 bases each). The germline gives CDR1 KGHSH, CDR2 LQKENI. CDR3 size: 14 residues. V was pared by 2 bases and J by 1 base, with 9 bases between. CDR3 nucleotides: TGTGCCAGCTCACCAGGGACGGAGTCCTACGAGCAGTACTTC. It is translated as CASSPGTESYEQYF.

This clone appeared a few times. Mismatch with germline at one junction end may stem from a read error. The sample has other DNA sequences that encode this CDR3 too. The V and J genes are TRBV7-7 and TRBJ2-1, with 14 nucleotides matching TRBD2. The CDR3 has 15 residues. Germline V lookup: CDR1 SSHAT, CDR2 FNYEAQ (reference sequence). CDR3 nucleotide sequence: TGTGCTAGCAGCTTGGGGACTAGCGGGAGTAATGAGCAGTTCTTC. Encoded protein: CASSLGTSGSNEQFF.

DNA for the CDR3: TGTGCCAGCAGCATCCCCGGGACAGGGATGCGAGCTTTCTTT. This translates into CASSIPGTGMRAFF. V gene TRBV13 combines with J gene TRBJ1-1; TRBD1 aligns across 9 bases. Trimming at V came to 5 bases and at J to 10 bases, leaving 11 bases not matched to a gene. The CDR3 consists of 14 residues. CDR1 and CDR2 from the germline V gene are PRHDT and FYEKMQ (reference sequence).

This clone came up a few times. V gene TRBV30 combines with J gene TRBJ2-3; TRBD2 matches 7 bases. The V gene end was trimmed by 1 base and the J gene end by 1 base; junction bases not matched to a gene: 2. The CDR3 sequence is 14 residues long. Germline CDR1 is GTSNPN and CDR2 is SVGIG (reference sequence). CDR3 DNA: TGTGCCTGGAGTGGCAGCGGGGGCACAGATACGCAGTATTTT. Protein product: CAWSGSGGTDTQYF.

This clone showed up just once. The chain couples TRBV5-1 to TRBJ2-5, with TRBD2 matching over 13 bases. The CDR3 runs to 16 residues. CDR1 and CDR2 from the germline V gene are SGHRS and YFSETQ. V trimming: 4 bases; J trimming: 5 bases; junction bases outside the gene matches: 8. The CDR3 DNA follows: TGCGCCAGCAGCCGACCGGGACTAGCGGGAATTGAGACCCAGTACTTC. Residues: CASSRPGLAGIETQYF.

This sequence joins TRBV7-9 and TRBJ2-5, with D perhaps TRBD2 (6 bases). The DNA end is more similar to TRBJ2-7, so the J call may be wrong. CDR1 and CDR2 (germline): SEHNR, FQNEAQ (reference sequence). This CDR3 has 13 amino acids. CDR3 amino acids: CASTRERSYEQYF. CDR3 nucleotides: TGTGCCAGCACACGGGAGAGGTCCTACGAGCAGTACTTC.

The chain joins TRBV19 to TRBJ2-1; D is undetermined. Trimming took 2 bases from V and 7 from J, leaving 12 bases between them. Germline CDR1 and CDR2: LNHDA and SQIVND (reference sequence). CDR3 length: 14 residues. CDR3 residues: CASSIRVQGNEQFF. The CDR3 DNA reads as TGTGCCAGTAGTATAAGGGTTCAAGGAAATGAGCAGTTCTTC.